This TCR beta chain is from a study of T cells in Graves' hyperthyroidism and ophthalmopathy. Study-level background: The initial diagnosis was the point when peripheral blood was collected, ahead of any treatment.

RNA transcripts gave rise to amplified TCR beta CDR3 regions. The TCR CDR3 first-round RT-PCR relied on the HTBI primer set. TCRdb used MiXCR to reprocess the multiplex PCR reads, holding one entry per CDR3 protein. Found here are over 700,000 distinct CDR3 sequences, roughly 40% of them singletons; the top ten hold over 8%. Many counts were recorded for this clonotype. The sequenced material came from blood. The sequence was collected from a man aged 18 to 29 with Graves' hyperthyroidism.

The CDR3 nucleotides read TGTGCCAGCAGTGAGGAGTCTGGGGAGACTGAAGCTTTCTTT. Residues: CASSEESGETEAFF. V gene TRBV25-1 combines with J gene TRBJ1-1; D unclear. Germline V gives CDR1 MGHDK, CDR2 SYGVNS. V was pared by 3 bases and J by 5 bases, with 13 bases between. The CDR3 spans 14 residues.